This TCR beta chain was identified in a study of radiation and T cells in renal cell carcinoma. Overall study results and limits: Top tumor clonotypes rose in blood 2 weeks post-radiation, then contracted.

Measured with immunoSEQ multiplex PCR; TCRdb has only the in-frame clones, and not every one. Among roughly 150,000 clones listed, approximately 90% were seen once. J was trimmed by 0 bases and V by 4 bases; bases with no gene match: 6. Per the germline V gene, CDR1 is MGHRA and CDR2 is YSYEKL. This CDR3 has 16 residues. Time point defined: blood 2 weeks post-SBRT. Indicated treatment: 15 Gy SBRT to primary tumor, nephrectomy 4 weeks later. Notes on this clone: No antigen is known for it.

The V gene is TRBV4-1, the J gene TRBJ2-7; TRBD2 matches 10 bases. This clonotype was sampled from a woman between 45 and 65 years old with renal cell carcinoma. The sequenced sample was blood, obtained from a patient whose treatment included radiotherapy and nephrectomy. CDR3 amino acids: CASSRNLAGDSYEQYF. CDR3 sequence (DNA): TGCGCCAGCAGCCGGAACCTAGCGGGGGACTCCTACGAGCAGTACTTC.